This TCR beta chain was sequenced in a study of response to subunit inactivated influenza vaccine. Overall study findings and caveats: The authors put forward the suggestion that each seasonal influenza vaccination may bring in only a limited number of new T cells.

This clonotype was counted ten times or more. As yet, its antigen is unknown. V lost 4 bases and J lost 4; bases outside the gene matches: 6. The germline V gene has CDR1 MDHEN and CDR2 SYDVKM. The CDR3 is 14 residues long. From the RT-PCR reads, TCRdb called clonotypes with MiXCR, one entry per CDR3 protein. The repertoire includes just under 250,000 distinct CDR3 sequences, 10% to 15% of them detected once, and approximately 7.8% sits in the top ten. The sample in question was non-naive T cells sorted from PBMCs, obtained around 14 days before vaccination. The receptor comes from a man aged 45 to 65 who received an inactivated influenza vaccine. The chain joins TRBV28 to TRBJ2-7; 8 bases agree with TRBD1. CDR3 region: CASSSGQGPYEQYF. In DNA form, the CDR3 reads TGTGCCAGCAGTTCAGGACAGGGCCCGTACGAGCAGTACTTC.